The 2 T cell receptor beta chains given below trace back to one sample, sequenced in a study of shared clonotypes between healthy human individuals. Profiled with immunoSEQ multiplex PCR; TCRdb holds only in-frame clones, not every one. The sample yields over 850,000 clones, around 78% seen once. The material sequenced was memory CD4+ T cells from PBMCs. As to subset: CD45RA-negative fraction. These receptors all stem from a man aged 18 to 29 in good health. Some clones in this sample may be carry-over from other donors' samples.

The rearrangement links TRBV4-3 to TRBJ2-7; no reliable D call. Trimming left V 4 bases short and J 3 bases short, with 13 bases between. CDR1 is LGHNA and CDR2 is YSLEER in the germline V gene. The CDR3 runs to 14 residues. The CDR3 is CASSRATSHYEQYF. CDR3 DNA: TGCGCCAGCAGCCGAGCGACAAGCCACTACGAGCAGTACTTC.

This clone was recorded once. The chain joins TRBV30 to TRBJ1-2; maybe TRBD1 (5 bases). CDR3 size: 11 residues. V was trimmed by 3 bases and J by 7 bases, leaving 9 bases between them. Germline values: CDR1 GTSNPN, CDR2 SVGIG (reference sequence). CDR3 sequence: CAWRGPGGYTF. The DNA for the CDR3 is TGTGCCTGGAGGGGGCCGGGTGGCTACACCTTC.